This T cell receptor (beta chain) derives from a study of T cells in Graves' hyperthyroidism and ophthalmopathy. There are a few counts of this clonotype. The V gene's germline CDR1 is SGHTA and CDR2 FQGTGA. The CDR3 runs to 14 residues. Trimming removed 5 bases at V and 1 base at J, with 10 bases between. RNA transcripts served as the template for amplifying TCR beta CDR3 regions. HTBI primers were employed in a first-round RT-PCR of the TCR CDR3. TCRdb passed the multiplex PCR reads through MiXCR, listing each CDR3 protein once. The sample comprises some 180,000 distinct CDR3 sequences, roughly 17% of which are singletons, and roughly 50% rests with the top ten.

The sequence came from a woman between 45 and 65 years old with Graves' hyperthyroidism. The V call is TRBV7-3, the J call TRBJ2-3; tentative D call: TRBD2 (5 bases). Sample: blood. The CDR3 nucleotides read TGTGCCAGCAGCCCCCTAGCTGGCACAGATACGCAGTATTTT. It codes for CASSPLAGTDTQYF. Full variable domain (outside the CDR3, taken from reference TRBV7-3 and TRBJ2-3): GAGVSQTPSNKVTEKGKYVELRCDPISGHTALYWYRQSLGQGPEFLIYFQGTGAADDSGLPNDRFFAVRPEGSVSTLKIQRTERGDSAVYLCASSPLAGTDTQYFGPGTRLTVL.